This entry features one T cell receptor beta chain sequence. Antigen: not known. Profiling relied on immunoSEQ multiplex PCR, and the TCRdb table lists in-frame clones only, not all of them. The table has over 100,000 clones, 85% seen once; the top ten hold less than 9.5%. The source of the sample is a study of T cell responses to AZD1222 COVID-19 vaccine. The CDR3 has 16 amino acids. General observations from the study: Repertoire samples came only from after the peak T cell response. Spike was spanned by vaccine-associated CD4 TCRs, with dominance at 160-218 and 743-854.

The sample was peripheral blood, taken 28 days after the second dose of the MenACWY control vaccine. The clonotype was recovered from an adult who received the MenACWY meningococcal vaccine as a control. V gene TRBV21-1 combines with J gene TRBJ2-3; the table's D gene call, TRBD2, was not cross checked with the DNA. TRBV21-1 is described as a pseudogene. The CDR3 nucleotides are TGTGCCAGCAGCCGACTAGGCTGCCCTAGCACAGATACGCAGTATTTT. It specifies CASSRLGCPSTDTQYF.